This TCR beta chain was captured by sequencing in a study of blood T cell repertoires in COVID-19. Participants were aged 18 to 89 years from roughly 25 US areas. The CDR3 loop spans 13 amino acids. Germline V lookup: CDR1 SQVTM, CDR2 ANQGSEA. V gave up 0 bases and J gave up 7 bases, with 11 bases separating them. Per the study methods: Counts of nucleated cells, estimated from reference gene primer amplification, were obtained. Measured with immunoSEQ multiplex PCR; TCRdb has only the in-frame clones, and not every one. D and trimming were read from the DNA, whereas the V and J calls and clone size are those reported in that table. The sample yields 250,000 to 400,000 clones, around nine tenths seen once.

This rearrangement joins TRBV29-1 to TRBJ2-3, with TRBD2 as a possible D gene (6 bases). The sample was PBMCs or T cells enriched from blood (not recorded which). The sequence came from a man in his 60s who had recovered from COVID-19. The chain's CDR3 is CSVEELARYTQYF. CDR3 DNA: TGCAGCGTTGAAGAACTAGCACGTTATACGCAGTATTTT.